One and the same sample provided the 4 T cell receptor beta chains below, sequenced in a study of T cell responses to AZD1222 COVID-19 vaccine. This table comes from immunoSEQ multiplex PCR, and its TCRdb copy is limited to in-frame clones, with some not included. In the table there are some 160,000 clones, more than 70% of which are singletons. The source material was peripheral blood, sampled on day 0 of AZD1222 vaccination. These receptors originate from an adult in good health.

The sample holds one count of this clone. The rearrangement links TRBV29-1 to TRBJ1-3, with a possible D match to TRBD1 (5 bases). Trimming removed 7 bases from V and 1 base from J, with 11 bases in between. Germline-derived CDR1 and CDR2 are SQVTM and ANQGSEA. This CDR3 is built from 13 residues. CDR3 sequence: CSAKQGSGNTIYF. The CDR3 nucleotides read TGCAGCGCTAAGCAGGGTTCTGGAAACACCATATATTTT. Supplemented by reference TRBV29-1 and TRBJ1-3, the full variable domain reads SAVISQKPSRDICQRGTSLTIQCQVDSQVTMMFWYRQQPGQSLTLIATANQGSEATYESGFVIDKFPISRPNLTFSTLTVSNMSPEDSSIYLCSAKQGSGNTIYFGEGSWLTVV.

The rearrangement uses TRBV30 and TRBJ1-1; weak D call: TRBD1 (5 bases). Germline CDR1 is GTSNPN and CDR2 is SVGIG (reference sequence). The CDR3 has 13 residues. Trimming took 5 bases from V and 10 from J, leaving 20 bases between them. The CDR3 protein is CAWAHHRNDGAFF. Written as DNA, the CDR3 is TGTGCCTGGGCTCACCACAGGAATGATGGAGCTTTCTTT.

The chain recombines TRBV28 with TRBJ1-2; TRBD1 matches 11 bases. The J segment lost 10 bases and the V segment lost 7 bases, leaving 17 bases of the junction unmatched. This CDR3 has 16 amino acids. In germline, CDR1 is MDHEN, CDR2 SYDVKM. Here the CDR3 DNA reads TGTGCCAGCAACGGACAGGGGGCGAATATGGTACTATCCTACACCTTC. Translating gives CASNGQGANMVLSYTF.

The chain combines TRBV30 with TRBJ1-2, with TRBD1 matching over 7 bases. CDR1 and CDR2 from the germline V gene are GTSNPN and SVGIG (reference sequence). The V segment lost 1 base and the J segment 2 bases; nucleotides outside the gene matches: 1. This CDR3 is built from 13 residues. The CDR3 loop reads CAWSGRGNYGYTF. The CDR3 DNA reads as TGTGCCTGGAGTGGCAGGGGGAACTATGGCTACACCTTC.